This T cell receptor beta chain was profiled in a study of OX40 agonist ivuxolimab in advanced cancers. The germline V gene encodes CDR1 SGHTA and CDR2 FQGTGA. The germline V and J ends were trimmed by 3 bases and 1 base, with 13 bases remaining between them. The length of the CDR3 is 15 residues. TCRdb keeps only in-frame clones here, not all; method: immunoSEQ multiplex PCR. The sample records around 50,000 clones, about 85% being singletons. The receptor was derived from an adult with an advanced solid tumor such as melanoma, head and neck, liver or kidney cancer. The rearrangement links TRBV7-3 to TRBJ2-7; D gene unclear. Here the sequenced sample was CD4+ or CD8+ T cells sorted from blood, taken in a trial of the OX40 agonist ivuxolimab. Written as DNA, the CDR3 is TGTGCCAGCAGCTTCGGTTTAGGGCCTTCCTACGAGCAGTACTTC. Translating gives CASSFGLGPSYEQYF.